These 2 T cell receptor beta chains originate from one sample sequenced in a study of beta chain features in type 1 diabetes. Expressed TCRB transcripts were sequenced because the isolated RNA had all been reverse transcribed beforehand. TCRdb's copy holds only in-frame clones and misses some; the assay was immunoSEQ multiplex PCR. The data show hundreds of thousands of clones, 10% to 15% seen once. Specimen: naive CD4+ T cells from blood. The receptors stem from a man between 18 and 35 years old in good health.

This clone was detected a few times. The chain employs TRBV30 and TRBJ2-2; D call uncertain. CDR3 length equals 12 residues. CDR1 and CDR2 (germline): GTSNPN, SVGIG (reference sequence). Trimming cost V 4 bases and J 6 bases, with 9 bases left between them. The CDR3 bases are TGTGCCTGGACCTGGAGCTCCGGGGAGCTGTTTTTT. Its protein product is CAWTWSSGELFF.

The table lists this clone with a few counts. The chain uses TRBV7-2 and TRBJ2-2, with D maybe TRBD1 (6 bases). CDR1 SGHTA and CDR2 FQGNSA come from the germline V gene. The CDR3 loop spans 15 amino acids. Trimming left V 5 bases short and J 5 bases short, with 15 bases between. For the CDR3, the DNA is TGTGCCAGCAGCAAAGACACAGGGTTGACCGGGGAGCTGTTTTTT. Translated, it gives CASSKDTGLTGELFF.